One and the same sample provided the 20 T cell receptor beta chains below, sequenced in a study of cytomegalovirus exposure and HLA in healthy donors. PCR involved 60 Vbeta and 13 Jbeta primers. Clones were read by immunoSEQ multiplex PCR, and TCRdb kept only the in-frame ones, dropping some. The sample holds about 75,000 clones, roughly 84% seen once. Sequencing input: PBMCs. The receptor set was obtained from a man between 65 and 80 years old in good health and CMV-seropositive.

The chain recombines TRBV10-1 with TRBJ2-1; 13 bases align to TRBD2. Germline V gene lookup returns CDR1 WNHNN and CDR2 SYGVQD (reference sequence). With 8 bases clipped from V and 9 bases from J, the junction kept 4 bases outside the gene matches. The CDR3 runs 13 residues. CDR3 sequence reads: CASRGLAGSEQFF. The CDR3 DNA follows: TGCGCCAGCCGGGGACTAGCGGGGAGTGAGCAGTTCTTC.

The rearrangement links TRBV11-2 to TRBJ2-1; D may be TRBD1 (9 bases). This CDR3 contains 18 residues. Germline values: CDR1 SGHAT, CDR2 FQNNGV. The V end lost 4 bases, the J end lost 12 bases, and 31 bases lay between the germline ends. In DNA form, the CDR3 reads TGTGCCAGCAGCTCTTTACGCCGGGGGGGACAGGGAGGAAGTGGGCAGTTCTTC. It specifies CASSSLRRGGQGGSGQFF.

The chain links TRBV4-2 to TRBJ1-6; TRBD1 is a possible D gene (5 bases). Trimming removed 1 base from V and 6 bases from J, with 13 bases in between. CDR1 is LGHNA, CDR2 YNFKEQ, per germline. The CDR3 loop spans 16 amino acids. CDR3 nucleotide sequence: TGTGCCAGCAGCCAAGGGAGGGCCGGGGCTAATTCACCCCTCCACTTT. It is translated as CASSQGRAGANSPLHF.

This sequence joins TRBV19 and TRBJ1-3; D ambiguous. Deletions cut 5 bases from V and 0 bases from J, with 11 bases between. Germline lookup yields CDR1 LNHDA and CDR2 SQIVND (reference sequence). CDR3 length equals 15 residues. DNA of the CDR3: TGTGCCAGTAGTTCATACTTCCCCTCTGGAAACACCATATATTTT. Translating gives CASSSYFPSGNTIYF. Combining the CDR3 with reference TRBV19 and TRBJ1-3 gives the whole variable domain DGGITQSPKYLFRKEGQNVTLSCEQNLNHDAMYWYRQDPGQGLRLIYYSQIVNDFQKGDIAEGYSVSREKKESFPLTVTSAQKNPTAFYLCASSSYFPSGNTIYFGEGSWLTVV.

The chain is built from TRBV28 and TRBJ2-4; 8 nucleotides agree with TRBD1. Germline assignment: CDR1 MDHEN and CDR2 SYDVKM. Losses at the gene ends were 4 bases for V and 2 bases for J; bases not matched to a gene: 10. The CDR3 is 17 amino acids. The CDR3 is CASSSTPGQATKNIQYF. CDR3 bases: TGTGCCAGCAGTTCCACTCCGGGACAGGCGACCAAAAACATTCAGTACTTC.

This chain links TRBV19 with TRBJ2-1, with no clear D. With 9 bases removed from V and 6 bases from J, the gap between germline ends came to 6 bases. Germline-derived CDR1 and CDR2 are LNHDA and SQIVND (reference sequence). The CDR3 length is 10 residues. CDR3 DNA sequence: TGTGCCAGGGCCTTCAATGAGCAGTTCTTC. Protein sequence: CARAFNEQFF.

The V call is TRBV15, the J call TRBJ2-3; no clear D gene. Germline V gene lookup returns CDR1 LNHNV and CDR2 YYDKDF (reference sequence). Trimming cost V 2 bases and J 1 base, with 10 bases left between them. The CDR3 covers 15 residues. The CDR3 region is CATSRPLSGTDTQYF. CDR3 bases: TGTGCCACCAGCAGACCCCTATCTGGCACAGATACGCAGTATTTT.

The V call is TRBV7-9, the J call TRBJ1-5; D ambiguous. The V end was cut by 5 bases, the J end by 6 bases, with 17 bases between. CDR1 is SEHNR and CDR2 is FQNEAQ in the germline V gene (reference sequence). The CDR3 has 15 amino acids. CDR3 in DNA: TGTGCCAGCAGCCCTGCGGGATGGGTGGGTCAGCCCCAGCATTTT. Protein product: CASSPAGWVGQPQHF.

This clone was observed a few times. CDR3 loop: CATDLTGVYGYTF. The CDR3 DNA is TGTGCCACCGACCTGACAGGGGTCTATGGCTACACCTTC. The chain has TRBV7-9 and TRBJ1-2, with 8 bases lining up with TRBD1. Germline V gene data show CDR1 as SEHNR and CDR2 as FQNEAQ (reference sequence). Germline trimming cut 10 bases from V and 4 bases from J; bases unmatched to any gene: 8. This CDR3 is 13 amino acids long.

The chain links TRBV19 to TRBJ2-7; 10 nucleotides match TRBD1. V was clipped by 3 bases and J by 5 bases; unmatched bases: 10. The CDR3 runs 16 residues. Germline lookup yields CDR1 LNHDA and CDR2 SQIVND (reference sequence). DNA of the CDR3: TGTGCCAGTAGTATCCAAATGGGGACAGGGGTCCACGAGCAGTACTTC. Amino acids: CASSIQMGTGVHEQYF.

This sequence joins TRBV9 and TRBJ1-1; maybe TRBD1 (5 bases). The CDR3 runs to 14 residues. Trimming left V 3 bases short and J 6 bases short, with 15 bases between. The germline CDR1 and CDR2 sequences are SGDLS and YYNGEE. The CDR3 DNA sequence: TGTGCCAGCAGCGGGTCCACCAGGGTTGCTGAAGCTTTCTTT. Protein: CASSGSTRVAEAFF.

V usage is TRBV21-1 and J usage is TRBJ2-1; the D call TRBD2 from the table was never checked on the DNA. TRBV21-1 is shown as a pseudogene. This CDR3 is 17 amino acids long. The DNA for the CDR3 is TGTGCCAGCAGCGAGATGAATACGGGAGGCTCCTACAATGAGCAGTTCTTC. This encodes CASSEMNTGGSYNEQFF.

This sequence joins TRBV13 and TRBJ1-5; no clear D. This CDR3 contains 17 residues. The germline CDR1 and CDR2 sequences are PRHDT and FYEKMQ (reference sequence). The V end lost 4 bases, the J end lost 5 bases, and 21 bases lay between the germline ends. The CDR3 reads CASSSTVRERSDQPQHF. The CDR3 DNA is TGTGCCAGCAGCTCCACGGTCCGGGAACGATCCGATCAGCCCCAGCATTTT.

V gene TRBV29-1 combines with J gene TRBJ2-3; no clear D gene. The CDR3 loop spans 11 amino acids. Per germline, CDR1 SQVTM and CDR2 ANQGSEA. V lost 6 bases and J 2 bases, leaving 6 bases between the germline ends. CDR3 region: CSVTYTDTQYF. CDR3 bases: TGCAGCGTCACATACACAGATACGCAGTATTTT.

The J gene is TRBJ1-4, the V gene TRBV19; D not certain. V dropped 6 bases and J dropped 8 bases, with 10 bases sitting between them. Germline-derived CDR1 and CDR2 are LNHDA and SQIVND (reference sequence). The CDR3 runs 12 residues. CDR3 bases: TGTGCCAGTAGCTCTCGGGTCGAAAAACTGTTTTTT. It is translated as CASSSRVEKLFF.

A few counts support this clone. The gene calls are TRBV6-6 and TRBJ1-1; 7 positions agree with TRBD1. This CDR3 is 13 amino acids long. Looked up from germline, CDR1 is MNHNY and CDR2 is SVGAGI (reference sequence). Trimming removed 7 bases from V and 4 bases from J; junction bases left unmatched: 6. The CDR3 region has the DNA TGTGCCAGCACCGGGACAGCCTTCACTGAAGCTTTCTTT. Translation: CASTGTAFTEAFF.

The chain joins TRBV23-1 to TRBJ1-5, with D unclear. TRBV23-1 falls under the ORF class, with uncertain function. This CDR3 comprises 15 residues. Trimming removed 2 bases at V and 5 bases at J, with 13 bases between. The CDR3 here is CASSQTRARHQPQHF. In DNA form, the CDR3 reads TGCGCCAGCAGTCAAACCCGCGCCCGCCATCAGCCCCAGCATTTT.

This rearrangement joins TRBV30 to TRBJ2-7; 9 nucleotides match TRBD1. In germline, CDR1 is GTSNPN, CDR2 SVGIG (reference sequence). V was pared by 8 bases and J by 6 bases, with 8 bases of the junction left unmatched. The CDR3 covers 12 residues. CDR3 region: CAADRGAGEQYF. CDR3 DNA: TGTGCCGCGGACAGGGGCGCGGGCGAGCAGTACTTC.

In this sample, this clone turned up a few times. This chain uses TRBV6-1 with TRBJ1-4; D is uncertain. The V end was cut by 5 bases, the J end by 2 bases, with 6 bases between. Germline CDR1 and CDR2: MNHNS and SASEGT. The CDR3 is made up of 13 amino acids. CDR3 DNA: TGTGCCAGCAGTCAGTGGACTAATGAAAAACTGTTTTTT. As protein: CASSQWTNEKLFF.

This clone was seen only once. The chain has TRBV4-3 and TRBJ2-1, with D unclear. The V gene lost 0 bases and the J gene lost 2 bases, with 11 bases spanning the gap. The CDR3 spans 16 residues. CDR1 is LGHNA, CDR2 YSLEER, per germline. The CDR3 spells CASSQEARYTYNEQFF. The CDR3 nucleotides are TGCGCCAGCAGCCAAGAGGCCCGTTACACCTACAATGAGCAGTTCTTC.